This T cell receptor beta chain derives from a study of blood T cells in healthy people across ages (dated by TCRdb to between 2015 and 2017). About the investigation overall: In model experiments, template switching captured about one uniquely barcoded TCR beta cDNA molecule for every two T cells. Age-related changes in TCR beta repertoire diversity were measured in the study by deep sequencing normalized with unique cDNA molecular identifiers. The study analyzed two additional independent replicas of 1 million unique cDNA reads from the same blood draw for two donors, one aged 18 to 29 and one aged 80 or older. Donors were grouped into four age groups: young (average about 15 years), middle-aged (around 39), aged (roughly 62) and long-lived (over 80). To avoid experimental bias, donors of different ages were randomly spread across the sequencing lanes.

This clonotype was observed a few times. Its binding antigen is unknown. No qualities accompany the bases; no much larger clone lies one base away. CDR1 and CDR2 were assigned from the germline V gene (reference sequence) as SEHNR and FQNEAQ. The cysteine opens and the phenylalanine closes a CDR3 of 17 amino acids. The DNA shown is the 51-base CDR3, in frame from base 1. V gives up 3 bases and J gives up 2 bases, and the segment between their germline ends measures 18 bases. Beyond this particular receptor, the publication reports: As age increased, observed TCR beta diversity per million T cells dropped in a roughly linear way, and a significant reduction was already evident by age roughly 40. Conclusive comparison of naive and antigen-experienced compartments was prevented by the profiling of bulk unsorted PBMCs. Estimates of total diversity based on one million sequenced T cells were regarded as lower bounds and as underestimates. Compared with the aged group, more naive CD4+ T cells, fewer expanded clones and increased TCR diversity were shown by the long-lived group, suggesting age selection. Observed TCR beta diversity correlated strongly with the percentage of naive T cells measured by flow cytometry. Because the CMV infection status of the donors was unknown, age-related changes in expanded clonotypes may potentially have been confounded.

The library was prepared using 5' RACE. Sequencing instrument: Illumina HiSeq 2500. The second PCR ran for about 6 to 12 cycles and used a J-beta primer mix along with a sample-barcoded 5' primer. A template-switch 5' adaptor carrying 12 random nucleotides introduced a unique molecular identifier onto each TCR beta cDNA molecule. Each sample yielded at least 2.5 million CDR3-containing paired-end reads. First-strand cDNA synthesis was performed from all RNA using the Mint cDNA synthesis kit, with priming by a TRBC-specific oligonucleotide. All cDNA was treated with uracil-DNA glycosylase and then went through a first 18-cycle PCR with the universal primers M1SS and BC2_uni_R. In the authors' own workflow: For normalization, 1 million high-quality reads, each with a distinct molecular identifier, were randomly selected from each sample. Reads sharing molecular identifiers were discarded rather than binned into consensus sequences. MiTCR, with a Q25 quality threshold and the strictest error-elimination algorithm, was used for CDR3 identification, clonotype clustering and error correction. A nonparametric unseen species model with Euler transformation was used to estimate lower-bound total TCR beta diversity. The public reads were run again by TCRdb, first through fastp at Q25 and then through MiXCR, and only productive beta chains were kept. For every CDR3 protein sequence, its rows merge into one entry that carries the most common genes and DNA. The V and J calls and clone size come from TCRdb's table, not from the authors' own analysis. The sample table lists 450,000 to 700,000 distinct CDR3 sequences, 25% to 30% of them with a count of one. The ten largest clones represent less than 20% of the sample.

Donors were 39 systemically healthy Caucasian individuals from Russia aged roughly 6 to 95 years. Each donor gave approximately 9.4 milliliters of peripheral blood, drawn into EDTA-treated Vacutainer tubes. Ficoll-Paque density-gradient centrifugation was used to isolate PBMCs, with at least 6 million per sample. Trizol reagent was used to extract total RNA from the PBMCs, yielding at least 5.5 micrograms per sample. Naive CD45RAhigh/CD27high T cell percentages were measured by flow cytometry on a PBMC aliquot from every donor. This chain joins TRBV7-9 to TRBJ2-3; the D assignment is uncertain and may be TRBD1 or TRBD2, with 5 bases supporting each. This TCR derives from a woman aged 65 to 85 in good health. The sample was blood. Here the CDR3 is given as CASSFGAGTDYTDTQYF. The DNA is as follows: TGTGCCAGCAGCTTTGGGGCCGGGACCGACTACACAGATACGCAGTATTTT. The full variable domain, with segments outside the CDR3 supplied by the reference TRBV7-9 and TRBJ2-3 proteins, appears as DTGVSQNPRHKITKRGQNVTFRCDPISEHNRLYWYRQTLGQGPEFLTYFQNEAQLEKSRLLSDRFSAERPKGSFSTLEIQRTEQGDSAMYLCASSFGAGTDYTDTQYFGPGTRLTVL.